The 9 T cell receptor beta chains in this list originate from one sample, sequenced in a study of post-analysis software for immune sequencing data. General observations from the study: About five TRBV segments were more frequent in patients than controls; TRBV5-6, TRBV5-1 and TRBV20-1 belonged to this group.

Unique molecular identifiers were carried by the TCR beta cDNA libraries. TCRdb redid the calling of the PCR reads with MiXCR, one entry per CDR3 protein. The sample has more than 450,000 distinct CDR3 sequences, 30% to 40% seen once. Antigens for these TCRs are unknown. The sample was blood. Every receptor here comes from a girl aged 2-17 years with multiple sclerosis.

The V and J genes are TRBV18 and TRBJ1-1; D is perhaps TRBD1 (6 bases). Germline V gene lookup returns CDR1 KGHSH and CDR2 LQKENI. Trimming stripped 3 bases from V and 4 bases from J, with 15 bases between. The CDR3 has 15 residues. The CDR3 region has the DNA TGTGCCAGCTCACCGGCCAGGACAGCTTTCACTGAAGCTTTCTTT. Residues: CASSPARTAFTEAFF.

In this sample, this clonotype turned up a few times. The V gene is TRBV10-3, the J gene TRBJ2-7; D unclear. The CDR3 consists of 15 residues. The V gene's germline CDR1 is ENHRY and CDR2 SYGVKD. The germline V and J ends were trimmed by 0 bases and 0 bases, with 9 bases remaining between them. The CDR3 coding sequence is TGTGCCATCAGTGAGTCGGGCGCGGACTCCTACGAGCAGTACTTC. This translates into CAISESGADSYEQYF.

The sample holds a few counts of this clonotype. V is TRBV4-2 and J is TRBJ2-1; D is perhaps TRBD2 (5 bases). V was trimmed by 4 bases and J by 7 bases, leaving 14 bases between them. This CDR3 comprises 14 residues. The germline V gene has CDR1 LGHNA and CDR2 YNFKEQ. In DNA, the CDR3 is TGTGCCAGCAGCCGAGAGGGCCCCGGGAATGAGCAGTTCTTC. Translated, it gives CASSREGPGNEQFF.

As concerns this clonotype: A much larger clone sits a single nucleotide away, making a read error possible. The chain uses TRBV10-3 and TRBJ2-7; D perhaps matches TRBD2 (6 bases). Germline loops: CDR1 ENHRY, CDR2 SYGVKD. This CDR3 has 16 amino acids. The CDR3 nucleotides read TGTGCCACCCGCGGGCAATCCGGGGGAGACCTCTACGAGCAGGACTTC. Its protein product is CATRGQSGGDLYEQDF.

The chain employs TRBV9 and TRBJ2-1, with TRBD2 identical over 14 bases. V shed 3 bases, J shed 5 bases, and the junction held 10 bases outside the gene matches. This CDR3 has 18 amino acids. Germline lookup yields CDR1 SGDLS and CDR2 YYNGEE. In DNA form, the CDR3 reads TGTGCCAGCAGCGGCGACGGGACTAGCGGGGGCCTAAACAATGAGCAGTTCTTC. Translated: CASSGDGTSGGLNNEQFF.

The chain uses TRBV5-1 and TRBJ2-7; TRBD1 aligns across 7 bases. The CDR3 covers 16 residues. J gave up 0 bases and V 3 bases, and 9 bases lay outside the gene matches. The germline V gene encodes CDR1 SGHRS and CDR2 YFSETQ. The CDR3 DNA reads TGCGCCAGCAGCTCAATAGGGGACAGAGTCTCCTACGAGCAGTACTTC. It is translated as CASSSIGDRVSYEQYF. Full variable domain (outside the CDR3, taken from reference TRBV5-1 and TRBJ2-7): KAGVTQTPRYLIKTRGQQVTLSCSPISGHRSVSWYQQTPGQGLQFLFEYFSETQRNKGNFPGRFSGRQFSNSRSEMNVSTLELGDSALYLCASSSIGDRVSYEQYFGPGTRLTVT.

V and J are TRBV24-1 and TRBJ1-2, with D unresolved. There are 14 residues in the CDR3. Germline CDR1 is KGHDR and CDR2 is SFDVKD. V lost 4 bases, J lost 2 bases, and 10 bases lay in between. The CDR3 nucleotides read TGTGCCACCAGTGACCAAACAGAAAACTATGGCTACACCTTC. Translated, it gives CATSDQTENYGYTF.

This rearrangement joins TRBV7-2 to TRBJ2-1, with a possible D match to TRBD2 (5 bases). The germline V gene encodes CDR1 SGHTA and CDR2 FQGNSA. Trimming cost V 0 bases and J 7 bases, with 16 bases left between them. This CDR3 is 16 amino acids long. The chain's CDR3 is CASSLARSQRGNEQFF. The CDR3 DNA sequence: TGTGCCAGCAGCTTAGCGAGGTCTCAAAGAGGGAATGAGCAGTTCTTC.

This clonotype was seen only once. This CDR3 is CSAATGTGDSYEQYF. Written as DNA, the CDR3 is TGCAGTGCCGCCACCGGGACAGGGGACTCCTACGAGCAGTACTTC. The chain has TRBV20-1 and TRBJ2-7; 10 bases fit TRBD1. V trimming: 6 bases; J trimming: 0 bases; junction bases outside the gene matches: 8. In germline, CDR1 is DFQATT, CDR2 SNEGSKA (reference sequence). The CDR3 is made up of 15 amino acids.